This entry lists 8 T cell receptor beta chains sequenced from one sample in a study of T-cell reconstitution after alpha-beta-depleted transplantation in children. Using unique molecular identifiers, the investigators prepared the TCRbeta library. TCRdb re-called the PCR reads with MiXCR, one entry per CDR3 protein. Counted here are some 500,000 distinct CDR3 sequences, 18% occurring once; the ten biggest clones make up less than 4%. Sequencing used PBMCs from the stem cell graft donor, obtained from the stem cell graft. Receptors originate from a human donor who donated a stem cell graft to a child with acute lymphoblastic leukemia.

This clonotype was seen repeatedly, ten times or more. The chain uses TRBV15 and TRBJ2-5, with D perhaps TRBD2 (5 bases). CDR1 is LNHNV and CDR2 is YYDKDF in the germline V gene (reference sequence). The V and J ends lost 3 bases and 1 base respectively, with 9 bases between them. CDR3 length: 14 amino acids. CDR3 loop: CATSSGLRQETQYF. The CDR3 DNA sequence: TGTGCCACCAGCAGCGGACTCCGCCAAGAGACCCAGTACTTC.

The DNA of the CDR3 is TGCGCCAGCAGCCAAGATATGGAGGGGGGTGAAAAACTGTTTTTT. As protein: CASSQDMEGGEKLFF. The chain links TRBV4-1 to TRBJ1-4, with D perhaps matching TRBD1 (6 bases). Trimming pared 0 bases from V and 7 bases from J, leaving 12 bases between. Germline V CDR1 and CDR2: MGHRA, YSYEKL. This CDR3 has 15 amino acids.

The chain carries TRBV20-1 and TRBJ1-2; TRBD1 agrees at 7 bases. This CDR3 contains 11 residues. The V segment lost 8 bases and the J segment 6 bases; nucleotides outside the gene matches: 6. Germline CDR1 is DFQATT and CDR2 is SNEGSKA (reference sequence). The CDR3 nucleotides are TGCAGTACAGGGGTCCTCAATGGCTACACCTTC. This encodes CSTGVLNGYTF.

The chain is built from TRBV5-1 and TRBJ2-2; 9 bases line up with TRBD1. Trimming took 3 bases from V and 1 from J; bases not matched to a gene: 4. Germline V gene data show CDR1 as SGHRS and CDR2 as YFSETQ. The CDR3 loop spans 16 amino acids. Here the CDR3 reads CASSSNRGRNTGELFF. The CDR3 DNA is TGCGCCAGCAGCTCTAACAGGGGGCGGAACACCGGGGAGCTGTTTTTT. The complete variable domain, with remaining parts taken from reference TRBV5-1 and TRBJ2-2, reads KAGVTQTPRYLIKTRGQQVTLSCSPISGHRSVSWYQQTPGQGLQFLFEYFSETQRNKGNFPGRFSGRQFSNSRSEMNVSTLELGDSALYLCASSSNRGRNTGELFFGEGSRLTVL.

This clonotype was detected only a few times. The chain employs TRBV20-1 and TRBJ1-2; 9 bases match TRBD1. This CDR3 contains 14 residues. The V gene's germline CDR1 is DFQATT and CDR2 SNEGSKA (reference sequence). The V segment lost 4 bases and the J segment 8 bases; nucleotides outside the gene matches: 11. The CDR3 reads CSATPFGTGQGYTF. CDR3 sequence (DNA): TGCAGTGCTACGCCTTTTGGGACAGGGCAGGGCTACACCTTC.

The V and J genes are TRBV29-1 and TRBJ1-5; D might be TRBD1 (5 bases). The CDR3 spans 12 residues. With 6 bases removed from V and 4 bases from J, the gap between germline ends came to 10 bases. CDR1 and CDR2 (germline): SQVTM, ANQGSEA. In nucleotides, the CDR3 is TGCAGCGTCGCGGGGGGGAATCAGCCCCAGCATTTT. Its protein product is CSVAGGNQPQHF.

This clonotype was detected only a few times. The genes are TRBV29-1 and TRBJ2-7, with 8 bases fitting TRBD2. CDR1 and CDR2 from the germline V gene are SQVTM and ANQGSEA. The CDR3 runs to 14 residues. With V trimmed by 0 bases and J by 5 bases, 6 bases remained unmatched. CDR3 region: CSVEDRGRSDEQYF. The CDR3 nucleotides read TGCAGCGTTGAAGATCGCGGGAGGAGTGACGAGCAGTACTTC.

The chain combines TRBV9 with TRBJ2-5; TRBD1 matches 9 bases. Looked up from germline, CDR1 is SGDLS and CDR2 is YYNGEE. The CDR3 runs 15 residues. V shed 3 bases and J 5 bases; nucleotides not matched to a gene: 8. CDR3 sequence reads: CASSAGTGLRETQYF. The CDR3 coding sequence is TGTGCCAGCAGCGCCGGGACAGGGTTGCGGGAGACCCAGTACTTC.